Below, 9 T cell receptor beta chains from the same sample are listed, as sequenced in a study of cytomegalovirus exposure and HLA in healthy donors. Primers included in the PCR were 60 Vbeta and 13 Jbeta primers. Assay: immunoSEQ multiplex PCR; the TCRdb copy retains only in-frame clones and omits some. The data contain about 190,000 clones, over 70% of them seen just once; the ten biggest clones take up about 3.1%. Sequencing used PBMCs. The receptors derive from a woman between 25 and 40 years old in good health and CMV-seropositive.

The chain carries TRBV4-2 and TRBJ1-1, with 9 bases lining up with TRBD1. V lost 2 bases and J lost 3; bases outside the gene matches: 7. This CDR3 spans 16 amino acids. CDR1 is LGHNA, CDR2 YNFKEQ, per germline. DNA for the CDR3: TGTGCCAGCAGCCAAAATGGGGACAGGGCTGACACTGAAGCTTTCTTT. Translating gives CASSQNGDRADTEAFF.

This chain uses TRBV5-6 with TRBJ1-5; weak D call: TRBD1 (6 bases). V lost 3 bases and J lost 3, with 13 bases in between. The CDR3 loop spans 15 amino acids. Germline assignment: CDR1 SGHDT and CDR2 YYEEEE. In DNA, the CDR3 is TGTGCCAGCAGCTCCGGACAGAGATACAATCAGCCCCAGCATTTT. It yields the protein CASSSGQRYNQPQHF.

The chain has TRBV5-4 and TRBJ2-5; D is possibly TRBD2 (6 bases). Germline values: CDR1 SGHNT, CDR2 YYREEE (reference sequence). V was clipped by 7 bases and J by 5 bases, with 18 bases between them. The CDR3 is made up of 14 amino acids. CDR3 DNA: TGTGCCAGCGGCGATCGGGAGACGGAGGAGACCCAGTACTTC. It translates to CASGDRETEETQYF.

Concerning this clone: The same CDR3 is also encoded by other DNA sequences in this sample. V and J are TRBV5-6 and TRBJ1-2; TRBD1 matches 11 bases. This CDR3 contains 15 residues. The junction had 12 bases not matched to a gene; V was cut back by 6 bases and J by 8 bases. Per germline, CDR1 SGHDT and CDR2 YYEEEE. The CDR3 region has the DNA TGTGCCAGCACCACGTCGGGACAGGGGGGCTCAGGCTACACCTTC. This codes for CASTTSGQGGSGYTF.

The rearrangement links TRBV11-2 to TRBJ2-5; the match to TRBD2 covers 7 bases. CDR1 and CDR2 (germline): SGHAT, FQNNGV. The CDR3 has 15 residues. The junction had 6 bases not matched to a gene; V was cut back by 0 bases and J by 5 bases. In DNA, the CDR3 is TGTGCCAGCAGCTTAGATGAGCGGGATTCCGAGACCCAGTACTTC. Its translation: CASSLDERDSETQYF.

The V and J genes are TRBV5-5 and TRBJ2-7; a weak D match, TRBD1 (5 bases). Trimming stripped 2 bases from V and 3 bases from J, with 9 bases between. Germline V gene lookup returns CDR1 SGHKS and CDR2 YYEKEE (reference sequence). The CDR3 totals 13 residues. CDR3 loop: CASSFATGYEQYF. The CDR3, as DNA: TGTGCCAGCAGCTTTGCCACAGGCTACGAGCAGTACTTC.

The chain joins TRBV7-6 to TRBJ2-1; TRBD1 aligns across 9 bases. Germline CDR1 and CDR2: SGHVS and FNYEAQ. The length of the CDR3 is 16 residues. The J segment lost 2 bases and the V segment lost 5 bases, leaving 7 bases of the junction unmatched. The chain's CDR3 is CASSHPGQGAYNEQFF. CDR3 bases: TGTGCCAGCAGCCATCCGGGACAGGGAGCCTACAATGAGCAGTTCTTC. Combining the CDR3 with reference TRBV7-6 and TRBJ2-1 gives the whole variable domain GAGVSQSPRYKVTKRGQDVALRCDPISGHVSLYWYRQALGQGPEFLTYFNYEAQQDKSGLPNDRFSAERPEGSISTLTIQRTEQRDSAMYRCASSHPGQGAYNEQFFGPGTRLTVL.

The chain joins TRBV27 to TRBJ1-2; 9 nucleotides line up with TRBD1. Looked up from germline, CDR1 is MNHEY and CDR2 is SMNVEV (reference sequence). There are 14 residues in the CDR3. J lost 4 bases, V lost 6 bases, and 6 bases had no gene match. This chain's CDR3 is CASRDTGGGYGYTF. The CDR3 nucleotides are TGTGCCAGCAGGGATACAGGGGGCGGCTATGGCTACACCTTC.

This clone has a handful of counts. The chain uses TRBV2 and TRBJ1-1; tentatively, D is TRBD1 (5 bases). Germline V CDR1 and CDR2: SNHLY, FYNNEI. The CDR3 totals 15 residues. Trimming cost V 6 bases and J 1 base, with 15 bases left between them. The CDR3 bases are TGTGCCAGCAGACCCCAGACAGTCTCGAACACTGAAGCTTTCTTT. Translation gives CASRPQTVSNTEAFF.